This TCR beta chain appears in the sequencing data of a study of blood T cell repertoires in COVID-19 (dated by TCRdb to 2018 to 2020). For context, the study as a whole: The collaborator samples originated in the United States, Italy and Spain and spanned the acute and convalescent phases of COVID-19. Where HLA class I and class II types were available, the types were taken from metadata supplied by the sample provider, not from assay-based typing. Samples were obtained from the ongoing ImmuneRACE study (first 160 participants) and from 1,000 to 1,500 subjects provided by 6 global collaborators. The prospective study material was composed of cDNA or gDNA derived from T cells, B-cell-depleted T cells, or PBMCs. The dataset comprised deeply sampled blood TCRbeta repertoires from subjects exposed to, actively infected with, or recovered from COVID-19. The sample metadata nearly always contained a de-identified subject ID, COVID-19 status, age in years and sex. The repertoires were released in a freely available public database intended as a resource for research on the immune response to SARS-CoV-2. Study-wide conclusions, independent of this receptor: How much clinical and demographic metadata was included differed by source and by participant, and the metadata was provided uncurated.

The germline V and J ends show losses of 5 bases and 10 bases respectively, and no gene match explains 11 bases of the junction. Including the terminal cysteine and phenylalanine, the CDR3 comprises 15 residues. Only the CDR3 DNA is retained, 45 bases long and in frame from the first base. Looking up the germline V gene (reference sequence) yields CDR1 PRHDT and CDR2 FYEKMQ. TCRbeta CDR3 regions were amplified from genomic DNA by means of the immunoSEQ Assay, a bias-controlled multiplex PCR. As for the authors' bioinformatics: Nucleated cell counts per sample were estimated from amplification of reference gene primers within the assay. Sequence reads were collapsed and filtered to measure the absolute abundance of every unique TCRbeta CDR3 rearrangement. Productive Simpson clonality was computed per sample as the square root of Simpson's diversity index over productive rearrangements. TCRdb obtained this table from immuneACCESS and retained in-frame rearrangements with V and J assigned. These tables miss some clones; where compared with another copy, unresolved V genes account for less than half of the shortfall, and the remainder is unexplained. V and J calls and clone size are those listed in that table; D and trimming were worked out from the DNA. In all, the sample holds some 72,000 clones, and 80% of those were seen once. The ten largest clonotypes hold about 13% of the sample.

One collaborating source in Seattle enrolled patients while the patients were actively infected and followed the patients over time throughout the course of disease. Collaborating institutions collected whole blood in K2EDTA tubes following their own protocols. Collaborator samples were shipped for TCRbeta analysis as frozen whole blood, isolated PBMCs, or DNA extracted from either sample type. Concerning this clone: This receptor's antigen is unknown. Per-nucleotide qualities are absent, and no much larger clonotype sits a single base away.

The receptor comes from a man aged 45-65 years with COVID-19, enrolled during active disease. The chain links TRBV13 with TRBJ2-1, with TRBD2 identical over 10 junction bases. Sequenced sample: peripheral blood. The DNA sequence reads TGTGCCAGCAGCCATCCTAGCGGGAGTGGTAAAGAGCAGTTCTTC. Translated, it reads CASSHPSGSGKEQFF.